Sequencing of this T cell receptor (beta chain) was carried out in a study of blood T cell repertoires in COVID-19. Study as a whole: Samples of COVID-19 (acute and convalescent) were obtained from the United States, Italy and Spain.

Only in-frame clones appear in the TCRdb table, and some are missing; sequencing was by immunoSEQ multiplex PCR. Seen here are under 200,000 clones, over 80% observed once, and the top ten hold about 10%. The ends lost 5 bases at V and 5 bases at J; junction bases unmatched: 8. Germline V gene data show CDR1 as SGHTA and CDR2 as FQGNSA. The CDR3 contains 14 residues. The chain carries TRBV7-2 and TRBJ1-2; 7 bases are a match to TRBD1. The TCR was taken from a woman older than 75 with active or convalescent COVID-19. Sequencing used peripheral blood. CDR3 DNA: TGTGCCAGCAGCCACCCGACAGGGCAGTATGGCTACACCTTC. It specifies CASSHPTGQYGYTF.